This entry concerns a single T cell receptor beta chain. This sample was included in a study of blood T cell repertoires in COVID-19. Recovered participants had two consecutive negative NP/OP PCR tests, healthcare professional clearance, or symptom resolution. In the source study's methods: Estimation of nucleated cell counts was performed using reference gene primer amplification. Profiled with immunoSEQ multiplex PCR; TCRdb holds only in-frame clones, not every one. V, J and clone size derive from that table, while D and trimming were established from the DNA sequence. The profile covers about 370,000 clones, with over 75% appearing a single time and approximately 1% taken by the ten largest. The source material was PBMCs or T cells enriched from blood (not recorded which). This clonotype was sampled from a man between 18 and 29 years old who had recovered from COVID-19.

CDR3 loop: CASRSDRLNEKLFF. Written as DNA, the CDR3 is TGTGCCAGCAGATCGGACAGACTAAATGAAAAACTGTTTTTT. V and J are TRBV6-5 and TRBJ1-4; weak D call: TRBD1 (6 bases). V was clipped by 6 bases and J by 5 bases, with 13 bases between them. The CDR3 is made up of 14 amino acids. From germline, CDR1 is MNHEY and CDR2 SVGAGI.